This TCR beta chain emerged from a study of T cells in tuberculosis. The CDR3 is 15 amino acids. V shed 5 bases, J shed 4 bases, and the junction held 6 bases outside the gene matches. The germline CDR1 and CDR2 sequences are MNHEY and SMNVEV (reference sequence). Some clones are missing from TCRdb's copy, which holds only in-frame ones; the method was immunoSEQ multiplex PCR. Seen here are 80,000 to 100,000 clones, approximately 91% observed once, and the top ten hold 1.9%. Sorting used thawed, overnight-rested PBMC stained with anti-CD3, a viability dye and GMM-loaded CD1B tetramer. CD1B tetramers were loaded with Rhodococcus equi-derived C32 glucose monomycolate. This clone was seen a handful of times. Notes on the study in general: T cells binding CD1B-GMM tetramer weakly possibly escaped the sort.

The sample was CD1b-GMM tetramer-negative cells sorted from PBMCs. This clonotype was sampled from an adult woman with latent tuberculosis. The rearrangement links TRBV27 to TRBJ2-5; 11 bases line up with TRBD2. Here the CDR3 reads CASSVLAGVRETQYF. The CDR3 DNA reads TGTGCCAGCAGTGTACTAGCGGGGGTGCGAGAGACCCAGTACTTC.